This T cell receptor (beta chain) derives from a study of Ad26.COV2.S vaccination and SARS-CoV-2 variants. Treatment in this sample: roughly 20 received Ad26.COV2.S at low or high dose, single or two shots; several received placebo; per-sample allocation not given. Material that was analyzed had been drawn on day 63 after the first vaccine or placebo injection. The CDR3 covers 15 residues. The germline V gene encodes CDR1 MNHEY and CDR2 SMNVEV (reference sequence). V was clipped by 4 bases and J by 2 bases, with 9 bases between them. Method: immunoSEQ multiplex PCR; TCRdb's copy keeps in-frame clones and lacks some. The table shows 350,000 to 550,000 clones, with approximately 92% occurring only once.

Sequences were derived from peripheral blood, sampled in a trial of Ad26.COV2.S vaccine versus placebo. The V call is TRBV27, the J call TRBJ2-6; possible D gene TRBD1, 6 bases. The TCR was taken from a person between 18 and 60 years old who received the Ad26.COV2.S COVID-19 vaccine or a placebo. The CDR3 region has the DNA TGTGCCAGCAGTTCACGACAGGCTGGGGCCAACGTCCTGACTTTC. It is translated as CASSSRQAGANVLTF.